The sequence of this T cell receptor (beta chain) was determined in a study of T cells expressing NK-cell markers. Study in general: One of the eight sequenced donors was seronegative, whereas the other seven were HCMV-seropositive. Overall study findings and caveats: Several donors' CD3+CD56-NKG2C+ cells were dominated by the same clonotypes.

This CDR3 has 16 residues. Germline CDR1 reads DFQATT; CDR2 reads SNEGSKA (reference sequence). In regard to this clonotype: Its antigen is not identified.

TCRdb re-called the 5' RACE reads; every CDR3 protein appears as one record, without DNA. There are roughly 180,000 distinct CDR3 sequences in the sample, with less than 20% held by the top ten. The V gene is TRBV20-1, the J gene TRBJ2-5; TCRdb's D gene call, TRBD2, goes unchecked for lack of DNA. Sequencing was performed on blood T cells: a sorted CD56 or NKG2C T cell subset, CD4+ or CD8+ T cells, or bulk PBMC T cells (not recorded which). This sequence was found in a woman between 18 and 70 years old in good health. The CDR3 protein is CSARVGLAGGQETQYF.